This TCR beta chain was identified during a study of CD8 T cells in ankylosing spondylitis. Study results and limitations: A TCR beta motif of 8 or 9 highly homologous variants appeared characteristic of ankylosing spondylitis blood.

Via MiXCR, TCRdb re-called the 5' RACE reads, giving one row per CDR3 protein. The sample has approximately 550,000 distinct CDR3 sequences; about 12% are singletons. Trimming cost V 3 bases and J 2 bases, with 11 bases left between them. CDR3 length: 14 amino acids. CDR1 is MNHEY and CDR2 is SMNVEV in the germline V gene (reference sequence). Concerning this clonotype itself: Its cognate antigen is unknown.

The sequence was collected from a male donor with ankylosing spondylitis. The sequenced sample was blood, either unsorted or a sorted T cell fraction (not recorded which). This chain uses TRBV27 with TRBJ2-7, with unresolved D. The CDR3 region is CASSFDRAAYEQYF. DNA of the CDR3: TGTGCCAGCAGTTTCGATAGGGCCGCCTACGAGCAGTACTTC.